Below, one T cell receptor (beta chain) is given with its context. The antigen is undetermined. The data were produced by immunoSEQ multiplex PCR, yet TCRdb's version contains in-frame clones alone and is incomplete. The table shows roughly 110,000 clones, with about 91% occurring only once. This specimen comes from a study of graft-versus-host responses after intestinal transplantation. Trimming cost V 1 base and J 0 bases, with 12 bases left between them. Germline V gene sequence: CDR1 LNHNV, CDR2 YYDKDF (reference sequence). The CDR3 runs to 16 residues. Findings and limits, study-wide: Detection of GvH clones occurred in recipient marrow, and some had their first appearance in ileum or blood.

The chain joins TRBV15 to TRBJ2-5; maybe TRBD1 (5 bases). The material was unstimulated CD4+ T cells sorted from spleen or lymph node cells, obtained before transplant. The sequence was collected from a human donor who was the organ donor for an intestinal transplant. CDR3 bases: TGTGCCACCAGCAGAGGCAGGACAAGGGACCAAGAGACCCAGTACTTC. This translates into CATSRGRTRDQETQYF.